The TCR beta chain described here comes from a study of metastatic and nonmetastatic thyroid tumors (TCRdb year 2020). Study-wide context: Repertoires were compared across peripheral blood and tumor or nodule tissue samples from malignant and benign thyroid patients.

The sample holds many counts of this clone. Its antigen is still unknown. There are no base qualities to consult, and no much larger clone falls within one base. The method behind the library was PCR. Reads for this sample came from an Illumina HiSeq 4000. High-throughput sequencing was used to profile the TCR beta-chain CDR3 region of every patient. The study's processing was this. A classifier to discriminate distant-metastatic papillary thyroid cancer patients was built from CDR3 differences across clinicopathological groups. The Shannon index was used to measure repertoire diversity, and the Morisita-Horn index was used to measure how similar tumor and blood repertoires were. TCRdb trimmed public reads at Q25 via fastp, called clones via MiXCR and kept in-frame beta chains. In this record, the V and J calls reflect TCRdb's handling and not the investigators' own analysis. The sample data list roughly 30,000 clones, and 10% to 13% of these were observed just once. The ten most abundant clones make up around 15% of the sample.

Before undergoing thyroid surgery, none of the patients had been given any kind of treatment. The study retrospectively analysed patient clinical samples collected from the early 2010s to the late 2010s using T-cell receptor beta sequencing. Including cysteine and phenylalanine, the CDR3 has 12 amino acids. The kept DNA is CDR3 alone, 36 bases in frame from the first base. Between the V and J ends, shortened by 3 bases and 3 bases respectively, the junction contains 5 bases. CDR1 and CDR2, looked up from the germline V gene, are LGHNT and FRNRAP. Results and caveats for the whole study, not just this receptor: TCR beta diversity was reported as significantly higher in malignant tumors than in benign nodules, in both blood and tumor samples.

The source is a female donor with papillary thyroid cancer or a benign thyroid nodule (not recorded which). Some clones in this sample may be carry-over from other donors' samples. The V gene is TRBV12-5 and the J gene is TRBJ1-1; the D gene remains uncertain. The sample comprised blood. The sequence in DNA is TGTGCTAGTGGTTTTACCCACACTGAAGCTTTCTTT. Its protein is CASGFTHTEAFF.